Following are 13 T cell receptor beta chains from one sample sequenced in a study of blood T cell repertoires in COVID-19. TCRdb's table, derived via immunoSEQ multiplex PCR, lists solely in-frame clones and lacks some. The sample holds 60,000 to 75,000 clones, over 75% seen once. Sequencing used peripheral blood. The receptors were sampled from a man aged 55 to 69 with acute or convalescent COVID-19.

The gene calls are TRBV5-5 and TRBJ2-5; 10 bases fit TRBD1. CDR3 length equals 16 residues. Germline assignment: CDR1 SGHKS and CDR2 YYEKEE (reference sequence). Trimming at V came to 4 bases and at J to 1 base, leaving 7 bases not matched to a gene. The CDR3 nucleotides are TGTGCCAGCAGCCCTCGACAGGGGGCGGGCCAAGAGACCCAGTACTTC. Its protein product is CASSPRQGAGQETQYF.

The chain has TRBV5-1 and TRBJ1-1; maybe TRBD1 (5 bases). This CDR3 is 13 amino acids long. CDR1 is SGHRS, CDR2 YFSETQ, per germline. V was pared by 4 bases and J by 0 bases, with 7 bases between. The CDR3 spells CASSIGVNTEAFF. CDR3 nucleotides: TGCGCCAGCAGCATAGGGGTGAACACTGAAGCTTTCTTT.

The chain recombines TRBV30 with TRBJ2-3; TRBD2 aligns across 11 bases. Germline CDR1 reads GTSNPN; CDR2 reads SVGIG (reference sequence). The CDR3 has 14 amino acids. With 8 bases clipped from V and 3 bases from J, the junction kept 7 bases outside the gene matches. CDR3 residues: CASTSGGSTDTQYF. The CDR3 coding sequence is TGTGCCAGTACTAGCGGGGGAAGTACAGATACGCAGTATTTT.

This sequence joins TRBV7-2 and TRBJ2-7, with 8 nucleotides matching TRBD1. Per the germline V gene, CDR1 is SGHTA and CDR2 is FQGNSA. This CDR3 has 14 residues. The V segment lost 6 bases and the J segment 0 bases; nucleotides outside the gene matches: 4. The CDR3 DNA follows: TGTGCCAGCAGTGCAGGGGGCAGCTCCTACGAGCAGTACTTC. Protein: CASSAGGSSYEQYF.

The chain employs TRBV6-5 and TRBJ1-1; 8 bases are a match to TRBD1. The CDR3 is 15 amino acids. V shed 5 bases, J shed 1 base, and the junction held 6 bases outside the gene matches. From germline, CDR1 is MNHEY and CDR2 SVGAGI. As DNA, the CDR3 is TGTGCCAGCAGTCACGCCGGGACAGGGAACACTGAAGCTTTCTTT. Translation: CASSHAGTGNTEAFF.

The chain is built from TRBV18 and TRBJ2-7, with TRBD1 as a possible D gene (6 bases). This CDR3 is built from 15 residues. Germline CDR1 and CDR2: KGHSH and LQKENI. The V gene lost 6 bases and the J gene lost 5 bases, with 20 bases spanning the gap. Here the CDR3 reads CASSPRQGSGDEQYF. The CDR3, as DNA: TGTGCCAGCTCCCCCCGCCAGGGGTCCGGTGACGAGCAGTACTTC.

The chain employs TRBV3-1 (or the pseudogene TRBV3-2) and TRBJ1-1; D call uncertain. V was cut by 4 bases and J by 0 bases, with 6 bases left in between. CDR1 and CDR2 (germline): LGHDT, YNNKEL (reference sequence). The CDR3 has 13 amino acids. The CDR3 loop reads CASSPGLNTEAFF. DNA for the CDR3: TGTGCCAGCAGCCCCGGTTTGAACACTGAAGCTTTCTTT.

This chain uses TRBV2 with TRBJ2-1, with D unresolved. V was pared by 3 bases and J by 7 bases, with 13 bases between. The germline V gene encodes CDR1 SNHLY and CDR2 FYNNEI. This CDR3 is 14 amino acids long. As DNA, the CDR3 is TGTGCCAGCAGTGACGACTTAACCGGGAATGAGCAGTTCTTC. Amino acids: CASSDDLTGNEQFF.

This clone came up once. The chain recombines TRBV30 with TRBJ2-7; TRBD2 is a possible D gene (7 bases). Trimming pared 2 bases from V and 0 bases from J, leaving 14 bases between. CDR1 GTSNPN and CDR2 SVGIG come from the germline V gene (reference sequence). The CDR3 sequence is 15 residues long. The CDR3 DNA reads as TGTGCCTGGAGTAAGGGGGGGACCCCCTCCTACGAGCAGTACTTC. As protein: CAWSKGGTPSYEQYF.

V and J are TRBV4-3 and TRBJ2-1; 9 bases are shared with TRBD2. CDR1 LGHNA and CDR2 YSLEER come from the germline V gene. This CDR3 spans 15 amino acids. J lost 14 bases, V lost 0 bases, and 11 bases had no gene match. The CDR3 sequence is CASSQDPSAGGREFF. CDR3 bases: TGCGCCAGCAGCCAAGATCCATCGGCGGGGGGGCGGGAGTTCTTC.

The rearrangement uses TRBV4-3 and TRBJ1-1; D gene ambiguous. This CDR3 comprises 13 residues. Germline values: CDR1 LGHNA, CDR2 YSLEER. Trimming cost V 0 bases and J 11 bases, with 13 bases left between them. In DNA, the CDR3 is TGCGCCAGCAGCCAAGATAGAATAGGCGGGGCTTTCTTT. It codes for CASSQDRIGGAFF.

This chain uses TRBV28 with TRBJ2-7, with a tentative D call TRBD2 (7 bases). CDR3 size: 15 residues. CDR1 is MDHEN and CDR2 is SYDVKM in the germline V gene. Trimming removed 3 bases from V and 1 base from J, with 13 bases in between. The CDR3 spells CASSLGRGASYEQYF. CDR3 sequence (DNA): TGTGCCAGCAGTTTGGGGAGGGGGGCGTCCTACGAGCAGTACTTC.

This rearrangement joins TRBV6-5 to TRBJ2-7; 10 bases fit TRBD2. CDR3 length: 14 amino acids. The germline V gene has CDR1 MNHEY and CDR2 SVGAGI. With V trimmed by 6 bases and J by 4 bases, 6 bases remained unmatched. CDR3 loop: CASSSSGGEYEQYF. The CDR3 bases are TGTGCCAGCAGCTCTAGCGGGGGTGAGTACGAGCAGTACTTC.